This entry describes one T cell receptor (beta chain). Per the original data handling: Cell counts per sample came from amplifying reference gene primers. Generated by immunoSEQ multiplex PCR, the TCRdb table keeps only in-frame clones and is missing some. The V and J calls and clone size were taken over from that table, and D and trimming were inferred from the DNA. The sample shows approximately 120,000 clones, about 80% of them seen only once. This record belongs to a study of blood T cell repertoires in COVID-19. Trimming left V 5 bases short and J 9 bases short, with 17 bases between. CDR1 SGHAT and CDR2 FQNNGV come from the germline V gene. This CDR3 has 15 amino acids.

This receptor was taken from a woman aged 50 to 65 with acute or convalescent COVID-19. The V call is TRBV11-2, the J call TRBJ1-6; TRBD1 might be the D (6 bases). Specimen: peripheral blood. CDR3 sequence reads: CASSIRRGGSSPLHF. Here the CDR3 DNA reads TGTGCCAGCAGCATACGGCGAGGGGGTAGTTCACCCCTCCACTTT.